Listed below are T cell receptor beta chains from one sample, sequenced in a study of breast tumors, draining lymph nodes, adjacent tissues. TCRdb used MiXCR to reprocess the multiplex PCR reads, holding one entry per CDR3 protein. The sample shows about 120,000 distinct CDR3 sequences, approximately 20% of them seen only once. The sample comprised axillary lymph node tissue. The receptors here all came from a female donor with breast cancer. Some clones in this sample may be carry-over from other donors' samples. The CDR3 runs from the conserved cysteine through the conserved F or W. The D gene is left open where the match is weak. Part of the rows lack a size; the others show once, few, many or a class for expanded clones.

V	J	D	size	DNA	CDR3
TRBV12-3/TRBV12-4	TRBJ1-3	-	many	TGTGCCAGCAGTACCCGGACATCCGGAAACACCATATATTTT	CASSTRTSGNTIYF
TRBV6-2/TRBV6-3	TRBJ2-2	-	few	TGTGCCAGCAGACAGAGCGGGGAGCTGTTTTTT	CASRQSGELFF
TRBV6-5	TRBJ2-1	-	many	TGTGCCAGCGGTTGGCTTTCTCACGAGCAGTTCTTC	CASGWLSHEQFF
TRBV28	TRBJ2-2	TRBD2	many	TGTGCCAGCAGGGTGACTAGCGGGAGGGCCGGGGAGCTGTTTTTT	CASRVTSGRAGELFF
TRBV12-3/TRBV12-4	TRBJ2-2	-	-	TGTGCCAGCAGCCCCTCGGGACTCAACACCGGGGAGCTGGTTTTT	CASSPSGLNTGELVF
TRBV20-1	TRBJ1-5	-	many	TGCAGTGCCCGGGGGGGGCAGGGAAGGTCCGGGGTTCAGCCCCAGCATTTT	CSARGGQGRSGVQPQHF
TRBV6-1	TRBJ2-7	-	many	TGTGCCAGCAGGACGGATTTCGACGAGCAGTACTTC	CASRTDFDEQYF
TRBV20-1	TRBJ2-6	-	many	TGCAGTGGTAGGGGCTCTGGGGCCAACGTCCTGACTTTC	CSGRGSGANVLTF
TRBV2	TRBJ2-5	TRBD2	many	TGTGCCAGCAGGGGGACTAGCGGGGTGGAGACCCAGTACTTC	CASRGTSGVETQYF
TRBV11-2	TRBJ2-5	TRBD1	-	TGTGCCAGCAGCTCCGGGACAGGGAGGGCAAAGAGAGAGACCCAGTACTTC	CASSSGTGRAKRETQYF
TRBV3-1	TRBJ1-2	-	many	TGTGCCAGCAGCCCCCGGGCAGTCAACTATGGCTACACCTTC	CASSPRAVNYGYTF
TRBV19	TRBJ1-6	-	many	TGTGCCAGTAGTATAGGACTGACTAATTCACCCCTCCACTTT	CASSIGLTNSPLHF
TRBV9	TRBJ2-3	-	many	TGTGCCAGCAGCGTAGATCCGGGGGCGTTCACAGATACGCAGTATTTT	CASSVDPGAFTDTQYF
TRBV28	TRBJ2-5	-	-	TGTGCCAGCTGGGCTAGTCGGGAGACCCAGTACTTC	CASWASRETQYF
TRBV12-5	TRBJ2-3	TRBD1	many	TGTGCTAGTGGTCCCCGGGACAGCCCCGGGGATACGCAGTATTTT	CASGPRDSPGDTQYF
TRBV7-3	TRBJ2-2	TRBD2	-	TGTGCCAGCAGCTTTTACGGGAGGCCCGGGGAGCTGTTTTTT	CASSFYGRPGELFF
TRBV27	TRBJ1-2	-	many	TGTGCCAGCAGCTCGGCCAGGACCCCTAACTATGGCTACACCTTC	CASSSARTPNYGYTF
TRBV5-1	TRBJ1-4	-	many	TGCGCCAGCAACCAGGGGAACAATGAAAAACTGTTTTTT	CASNQGNNEKLFF
TRBV24-1	TRBJ2-2	-	many	TGTGCCACCAGTGCGGGAGTAGAGGTCGGGGAGCTGTTTTTT	CATSAGVEVGELFF
TRBV6-1	TRBJ2-7	TRBD1	many	TGTGCCAGCAGTTTTCAAACGGGGACAGGAGGGTACGAGCAGTACTTC	CASSFQTGTGGYEQYF
TRBV7-3	TRBJ1-5	-	many	TGTGCCAGCAGCTTAGAAGGGTTGGGGCAGCCCCAGCATTTT	CASSLEGLGQPQHF
TRBV7-8	TRBJ2-7	-	many	TGTGCCAGCAGCCGGAGCGTTCAGGGATACGAGCAGTACTTC	CASSRSVQGYEQYF
TRBV27	TRBJ1-2	-	-	TGTGCCAGCAGTGACTCCTATGGCCACACCTTC	CASSDSYGHTF